Below are 8 T cell receptor beta chains sequenced from a single sample in a study of T cell repertoires in cytomegalovirus infection. Via MiXCR, TCRdb re-called the reads, giving one row per CDR3 protein. The sample contains under 850,000 distinct CDR3 sequences, 30% to 35% of which appear only once. What these receptors recognize is not known. The input for sequencing was cultured PBMCs, taken from culture after CMV antigen stimulation. The receptors were gathered from a human donor in good health (CMV status not recorded). Some clones in this sample may be carry-over from other donors' samples.

This clonotype was counted between two and nine times. The J gene is TRBJ2-7, the V gene TRBV6-1, with TRBD2 matching 8 bases. V shed 6 bases and J 2 bases; nucleotides not matched to a gene: 3. CDR1 MNHNS and CDR2 SASEGT come from the germline V gene. The CDR3 has 13 residues. The CDR3 DNA sequence: TGTGCCAGCAGGACCGGGGGGGCCTACGAGCAGTACTTC. Protein product: CASRTGGAYEQYF.

The V gene is TRBV3-1, the J gene TRBJ2-7; D could derive from TRBD1 or TRBD2 (6 bases each). The CDR3 is 12 amino acids. V lost 10 bases to trimming and J lost 4 bases, with 14 bases between them. Germline V gene data show CDR1 as LGHDT and CDR2 as YNNKEL (reference sequence). The CDR3 reads CATGGGSYEQYF. The CDR3 bases are TGTGCCACCGGAGGGGGATCATACGAGCAGTACTTC.

The chain uses TRBV7-6 and TRBJ2-2; D is perhaps TRBD1 (5 bases). CDR3 size: 13 residues. Trimming removed 3 bases at V and 5 bases at J, with 7 bases between. Germline CDR1 is SGHVS and CDR2 is FNYEAQ. The CDR3 nucleotides are TGTGCCAGCAGCTTCAAGGGGACCGGGGAGCTGTTTTTT. It translates to CASSFKGTGELFF.

Only a few counts were recorded for this clonotype. This chain joins TRBV5-1 and TRBJ2-1, with a tentative D call TRBD1 (6 bases). CDR3 length equals 14 residues. The germline V gene has CDR1 SGHRS and CDR2 YFSETQ. Trimming took 4 bases from V and 3 from J, leaving 11 bases between them. This CDR3 reads CASSLRTDYNEQFF. The CDR3 coding sequence is TGCGCCAGCAGCCTGAGGACAGACTACAATGAGCAGTTCTTC. Full variable domain (rest looked up from reference TRBV5-1 and TRBJ2-1): KAGVTQTPRYLIKTRGQQVTLSCSPISGHRSVSWYQQTPGQGLQFLFEYFSETQRNKGNFPGRFSGRQFSNSRSEMNVSTLELGDSALYLCASSLRTDYNEQFFGPGTRLTVL.

Only one count was recorded for this clonotype. The chain joins TRBV11-3 to TRBJ2-2; TRBD2 might be the D (6 bases). Germline V gives CDR1 SGHNT, CDR2 YENEEA. The CDR3 covers 13 residues. Trimming removed 1 base at V and 7 bases at J, with 7 bases between. CDR3 in DNA: TGTGCCAGCAGCTTAGTTAGCGGCGGGGAGCTGTTTTTT. It translates to CASSLVSGGELFF.

This clonotype has ten or more counts. The V gene is TRBV7-2, the J gene TRBJ1-1; D perhaps matches TRBD1 (6 bases). CDR3 length: 14 amino acids. Germline V gives CDR1 SGHTA, CDR2 FQGNSA. V was clipped by 4 bases and J by 5 bases, with 14 bases between them. CDR3 loop: CASSSPPTGTEAFF. The CDR3 DNA sequence: TGTGCCAGCAGCTCCCCGCCGACAGGAACTGAAGCTTTCTTT.

The rearrangement joins TRBV28 to TRBJ1-4; D unclear. The V end lost 5 bases, the J end lost 12 bases, and 16 bases lay between the germline ends. Germline lookup yields CDR1 MDHEN and CDR2 SYDVKM. This CDR3 comprises 13 residues. The CDR3 sequence is CASSLPDGQELFF. The CDR3 bases are TGTGCCAGCAGTCTCCCGGACGGCCAGGAACTGTTTTTT.

The sample holds many counts of this clonotype. The gene calls are TRBV7-2 and TRBJ2-7; a possible D gene is TRBD2 (7 bases). Germline V gene sequence: CDR1 SGHTA, CDR2 FQGNSA. The CDR3 is made up of 15 amino acids. V gave up 5 bases and J gave up 6 bases, with 20 bases separating them. The CDR3: CASSKDARGLPEQYF. The CDR3 DNA reads as TGTGCCAGCAGCAAGGACGCGCGGGGGCTGCCCGAGCAGTACTTC.